This is a list of T cell receptor beta chains from one sample in a study of human T cells and chemical hapten exposure. One entry per CDR3 protein results from TCRdb running MiXCR on the RACE reads. The top ten hold approximately 4.6% of the sample, which has about 80,000 distinct CDR3 sequences, roughly 15% seen once. Source: whole blood, taken in connection with sensitization to the hapten diphenylcyclopropenone (DPC). The receptors shown here come from a woman aged 50 to 65 with alopecia areata. Some clones in this sample may be carry-over from other donors' samples. CDR3s include the opening cysteine and the closing phenylalanine or tryptophan.

V: TRBV28
J: TRBJ2-1
CDR3: CASSSLRGRNEQFF

V: TRBV24-1
J: TRBJ2-3
CDR3: CATSARTSGRGTDTQYF

V: TRBV7-2
J: TRBJ2-3
CDR3: CASSSHGRHTDTQYF

V: TRBV7-9
J: TRBJ1-1
CDR3: CASSLIEGAGNTEAFF

V: TRBV11-2
J: TRBJ2-1
CDR3: CASSLGLAGSYNEQFF

V: TRBV18
J: TRBJ2-3
CDR3: CASSPPTTGGSDTQYF

V: TRBV6-5
J: TRBJ1-2
CDR3: CASSYSIATGGARDYGYTF

V: TRBV30
J: TRBJ1-1
CDR3: CAWDGLNTEAFF

V: TRBV5-1
J: TRBJ1-1
CDR3: CASSPTGTNEAFF

V: TRBV6-5
J: TRBJ1-4
CDR3: CASSPGTGFEKLFF

V: TRBV5-1
J: TRBJ2-5
CDR3: CASSPGDFQETQYF

V: TRBV2
J: TRBJ1-5
CDR3: CASSGVSTYSNQPQHF

V: TRBV6-6
J: TRBJ2-7
CDR3: CASSASSYEQYF

V: TRBV12-3/TRBV12-4
J: TRBJ1-4
CDR3: CASSLSVTEKLFF

V: TRBV18
J: TRBJ2-3
CDR3: CASSPPTGLSTDTQYF

V: TRBV20-1
J: TRBJ2-7
CDR3: CSARRAGGPHYEQYF

V: TRBV7-9
J: TRBJ2-3
CDR3: CASSLDGRDTQYF

V: TRBV29-1
J: TRBJ1-2
CDR3: CSVATDRGLSGYTF

V: TRBV9
J: TRBJ2-5
CDR3: CASSKTSGQETQYF

V: TRBV20-1
J: TRBJ1-1
CDR3: CSAATTGTGDGSEAFF

V: TRBV29-1
J: TRBJ1-1
CDR3: CSVDGQGDTEAFF

V: TRBV28
J: TRBJ2-7
CDR3: CASSSAILRGVYEQYF

V: TRBV12-5
J: TRBJ2-5
CDR3: CASGLVLFPKMTGERGDQETQYF

V: TRBV27
J: TRBJ1-1
CDR3: CASSLYDTGLIF

V: TRBV5-1
J: TRBJ2-5
CDR3: CASSLSGRDQETQYF

V: TRBV18
J: TRBJ1-4
CDR3: CASSPSNRENEKLFF

V: TRBV18
J: TRBJ1-4
CDR3: CASSPTGTNEKLFF

V: TRBV12-5
J: TRBJ1-4
CDR3: CASGPRSEKLFF

V: TRBV27
J: TRBJ1-2
CDR3: CASSSQGYGYTF

V: TRBV6-1
J: TRBJ2-7
CDR3: CASSGRSFYEQYF

V: TRBV29-1
J: TRBJ2-7
CDR3: CSVGPSGAYEQYF

V: TRBV11-3
J: TRBJ2-1
CDR3: CASSLDPTGYNEQFF

V: TRBV18
J: TRBJ1-5
CDR3: CASSPEGRQPQHF

V: TRBV12-3/TRBV12-4
J: TRBJ1-1
CDR3: CASRDSLRTEAFF

V: TRBV25-1
J: TRBJ1-6
CDR3: CASRKGPPNSPLHF

V: TRBV20-1
J: TRBJ1-1
CDR3: CSARFAGRQQNTEAFF

V: TRBV7-8
J: TRBJ2-3
CDR3: CASSPSYTDTQYF

V: TRBV7-6
J: TRBJ2-3
CDR3: CASSYSQGRADTQYF

V: TRBV28
J: TRBJ1-5
CDR3: CASRGRDRALQPQHF

V: TRBV20-1
J: TRBJ2-1
CDR3: CSARGPGGGPYNEQFF

V: TRBV20-1
J: TRBJ2-5
CDR3: CSAPPRYQETQYF

V: TRBV5-5
J: TRBJ1-2
CDR3: CASRKGINYGYTF

V: TRBV30
J: TRBJ1-5
CDR3: CAWSDTNQPQHF

V: TRBV20-1
J: TRBJ2-6
CDR3: CSVGGTGANVLTF

V: TRBV12-3/TRBV12-4
J: TRBJ1-5
CDR3: CASSFTAGGSNQPQHF

V: TRBV5-5
J: TRBJ2-7
CDR3: CASSFQYGEGGFYEQYF

V: TRBV20-1
J: TRBJ2-3
CDR3: CSARQDRTDTQYF

V: TRBV4-1
J: TRBJ2-7
CDR3: CASSQDTSGVPYF

V: TRBV4-2
J: TRBJ2-6
CDR3: CASSQLSTGLHSGANVLTF

V: TRBV7-2
J: TRBJ2-3
CDR3: CASSLGRGIYTDTQYF

V: TRBV27
J: TRBJ1-1
CDR3: CASSLGPHTEAFF